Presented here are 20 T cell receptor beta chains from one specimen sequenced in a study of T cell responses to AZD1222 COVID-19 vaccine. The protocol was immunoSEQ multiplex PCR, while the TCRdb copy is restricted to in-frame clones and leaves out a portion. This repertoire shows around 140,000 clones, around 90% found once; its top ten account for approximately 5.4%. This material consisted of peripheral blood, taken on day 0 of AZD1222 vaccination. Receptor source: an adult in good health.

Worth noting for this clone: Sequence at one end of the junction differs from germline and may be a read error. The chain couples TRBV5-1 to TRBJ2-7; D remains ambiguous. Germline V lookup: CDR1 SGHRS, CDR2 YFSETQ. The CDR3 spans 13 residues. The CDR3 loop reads CANSLQVSYEQYF. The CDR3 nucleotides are TGCGCCAACAGCCTCCAGGTATCCTACGAGCAGTACTTC.

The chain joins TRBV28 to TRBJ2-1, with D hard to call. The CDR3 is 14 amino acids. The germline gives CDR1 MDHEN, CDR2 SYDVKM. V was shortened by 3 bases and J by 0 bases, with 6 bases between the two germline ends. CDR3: CASSLGYSYNEQFF. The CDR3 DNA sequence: TGTGCCAGCAGTTTGGGCTACTCCTACAATGAGCAGTTCTTC.

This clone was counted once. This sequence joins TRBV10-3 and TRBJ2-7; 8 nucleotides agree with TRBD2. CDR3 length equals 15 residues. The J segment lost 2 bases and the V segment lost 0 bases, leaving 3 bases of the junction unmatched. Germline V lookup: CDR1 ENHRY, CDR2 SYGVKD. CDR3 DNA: TGTGCCATCAGTGAGTCCAGCGGGAGAACCTACGAGCAGTACTTC. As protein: CAISESSGRTYEQYF.

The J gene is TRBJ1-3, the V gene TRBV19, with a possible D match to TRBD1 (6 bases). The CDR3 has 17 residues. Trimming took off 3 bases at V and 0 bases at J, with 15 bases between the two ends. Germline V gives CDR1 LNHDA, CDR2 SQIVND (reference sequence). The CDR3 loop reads CASSILGQPRSGNTIYF. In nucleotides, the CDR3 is TGTGCCAGTAGTATTCTCGGACAGCCACGCTCTGGAAACACCATATATTTT.

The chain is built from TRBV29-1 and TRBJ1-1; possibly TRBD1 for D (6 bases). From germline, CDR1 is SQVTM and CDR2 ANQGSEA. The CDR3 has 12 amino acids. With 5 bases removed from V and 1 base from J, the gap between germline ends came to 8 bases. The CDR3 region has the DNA TGCAGCGTTACACAGGGGAACACTGAAGCTTTCTTT. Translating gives CSVTQGNTEAFF.

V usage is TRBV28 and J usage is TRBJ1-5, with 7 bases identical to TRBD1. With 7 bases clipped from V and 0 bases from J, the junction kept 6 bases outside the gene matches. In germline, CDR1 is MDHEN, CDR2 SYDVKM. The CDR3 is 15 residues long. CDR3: CASTSGQVSNQPQHF. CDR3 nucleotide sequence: TGTGCCAGCACCTCTGGACAGGTTAGCAATCAGCCCCAGCATTTT.

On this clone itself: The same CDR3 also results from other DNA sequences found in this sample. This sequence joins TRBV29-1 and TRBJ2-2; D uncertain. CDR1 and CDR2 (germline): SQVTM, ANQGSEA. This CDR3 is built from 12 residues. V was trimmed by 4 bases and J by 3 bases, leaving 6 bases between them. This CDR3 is CSVVLDTGELFF. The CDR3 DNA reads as TGCAGCGTTGTTTTGGACACCGGGGAGCTGTTTTTT.

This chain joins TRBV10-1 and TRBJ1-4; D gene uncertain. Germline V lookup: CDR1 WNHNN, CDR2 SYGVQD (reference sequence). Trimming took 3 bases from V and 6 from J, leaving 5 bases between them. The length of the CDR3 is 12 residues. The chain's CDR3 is CASSDGDEKLFF. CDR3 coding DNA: TGCGCCAGCAGTGACGGGGATGAAAAACTGTTTTTT.

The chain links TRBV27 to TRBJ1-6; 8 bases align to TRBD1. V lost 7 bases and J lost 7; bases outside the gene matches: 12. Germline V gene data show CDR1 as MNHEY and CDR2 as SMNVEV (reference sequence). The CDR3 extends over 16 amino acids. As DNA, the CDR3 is TGTGCCAGCACCCAAAAGGCGCCAGGGGGCAATTCACCCCTCCACTTT. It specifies CASTQKAPGGNSPLHF.

This CDR3 is CASSQVLGLAGYNEQFF. In DNA form, the CDR3 reads TGTGCCAGCAGCCAAGTCCTGGGACTAGCTGGATACAATGAGCAGTTCTTC. V usage is TRBV3-1 (or the pseudogene TRBV3-2) and J usage is TRBJ2-1; 9 bases agree with TRBD2. The CDR3 is made up of 17 amino acids. Germline V gene lookup returns CDR1 LGHDT and CDR2 YNNKEL (reference sequence). Unmatched junction bases numbered 8, after V lost 1 base and J lost 4 bases.

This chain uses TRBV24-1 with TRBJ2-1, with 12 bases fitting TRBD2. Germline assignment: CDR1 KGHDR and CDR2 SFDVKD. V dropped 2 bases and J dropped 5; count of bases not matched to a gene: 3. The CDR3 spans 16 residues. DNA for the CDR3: TGTGCCACCAGTGATTCAAGACTAGCGGGGGACAATGAGCAGTTCTTC. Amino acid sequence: CATSDSRLAGDNEQFF.

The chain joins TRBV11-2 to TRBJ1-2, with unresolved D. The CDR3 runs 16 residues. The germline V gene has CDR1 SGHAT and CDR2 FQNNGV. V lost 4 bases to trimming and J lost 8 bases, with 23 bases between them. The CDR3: CASSSPSRSLARGYTF. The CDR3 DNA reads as TGTGCCAGCAGCTCCCCTTCCCGCTCCTTGGCCAGGGGCTACACCTTC.

CDR3 amino acids: CASSFTSGGRARAFF. CDR3 coding DNA: TGTGCCAGCAGTTTCACCTCAGGGGGACGGGCTCGAGCTTTCTTT. The chain joins TRBV28 to TRBJ1-1; 7 nucleotides line up with TRBD1. Germline values: CDR1 MDHEN, CDR2 SYDVKM. The CDR3 sequence is 15 residues long. V gave up 3 bases and J gave up 10 bases; unmatched junction bases: 14.

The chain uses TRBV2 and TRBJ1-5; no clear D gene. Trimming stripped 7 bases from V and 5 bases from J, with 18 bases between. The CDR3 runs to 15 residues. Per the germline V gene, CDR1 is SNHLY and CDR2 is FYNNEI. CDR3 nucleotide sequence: TGTGCCAGCACGACCTTTGTGGGGTCGGATCAGCCCCAGCATTTT. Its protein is CASTTFVGSDQPQHF.

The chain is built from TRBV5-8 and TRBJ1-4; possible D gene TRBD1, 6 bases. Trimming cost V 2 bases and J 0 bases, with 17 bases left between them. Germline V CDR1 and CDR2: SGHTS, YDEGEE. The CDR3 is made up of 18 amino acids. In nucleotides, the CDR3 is TGTGCCAGCAGCTTATTAGGGGGACTCTCTGCAACTAATGAAAAACTGTTTTTT. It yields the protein CASSLLGGLSATNEKLFF.

In DNA form, the CDR3 reads TGTGCCAGCTCACTAACATTGGACAGGCAAGAGACCCAGTACTTC. Translation: CASSLTLDRQETQYF. V usage is TRBV18 and J usage is TRBJ2-5, with 7 bases matching TRBD1. The ends lost 4 bases at V and 2 bases at J; junction bases unmatched: 7. CDR3 length: 15 residues. The germline CDR1 and CDR2 sequences are KGHSH and LQKENI.

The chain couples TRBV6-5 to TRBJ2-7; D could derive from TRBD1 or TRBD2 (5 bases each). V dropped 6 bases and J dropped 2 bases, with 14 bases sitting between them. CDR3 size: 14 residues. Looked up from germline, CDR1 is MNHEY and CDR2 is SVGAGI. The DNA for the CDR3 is TGTGCCAGCAGGAATCGGGACGGTGCCTACGAGCAGTACTTC. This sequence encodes CASRNRDGAYEQYF.

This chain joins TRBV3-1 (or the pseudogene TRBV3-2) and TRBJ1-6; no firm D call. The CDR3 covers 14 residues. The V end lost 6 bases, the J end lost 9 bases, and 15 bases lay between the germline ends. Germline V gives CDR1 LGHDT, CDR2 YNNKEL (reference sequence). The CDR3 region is CASREQGSGSPLHF. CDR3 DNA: TGTGCCAGCAGGGAACAAGGGTCCGGTTCACCCCTCCACTTT.

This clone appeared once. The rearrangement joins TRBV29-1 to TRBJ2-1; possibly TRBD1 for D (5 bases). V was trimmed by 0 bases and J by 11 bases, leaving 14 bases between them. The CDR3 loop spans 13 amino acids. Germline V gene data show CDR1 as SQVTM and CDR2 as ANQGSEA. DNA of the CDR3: TGCAGCGTTGAAGATCAGGGTGGCGGCAAGCAGTTCTTC. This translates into CSVEDQGGGKQFF.

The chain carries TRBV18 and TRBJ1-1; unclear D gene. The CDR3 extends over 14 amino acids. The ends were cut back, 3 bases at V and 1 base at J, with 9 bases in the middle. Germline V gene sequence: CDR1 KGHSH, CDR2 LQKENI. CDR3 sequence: CASSPGMTNTEAFF. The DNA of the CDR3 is TGTGCCAGCTCACCCGGGATGACGAACACTGAAGCTTTCTTT. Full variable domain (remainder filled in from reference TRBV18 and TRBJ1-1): NAGVMQNPRHLVRRRGQEARLRCSPMKGHSHVYWYRQLPEEGLKFMVYLQKENIIDESGMPKERFSAEFPKEGPSILRIQQVVRGDSAAYFCASSPGMTNTEAFFGQGTRLTVV.